These 20 T cell receptor beta chains were sequenced from one sample in a study of cytomegalovirus exposure and HLA in healthy donors. The study ran its PCR with 60 Vbeta and 13 Jbeta primers. The protocol was immunoSEQ multiplex PCR, while the TCRdb copy is restricted to in-frame clones and leaves out a portion. In the table there are some 200,000 clones, approximately 78% of which are singletons. Sequences were obtained from PBMCs. These receptors came from a woman between 18 and 30 years old in good health and CMV-seronegative.

The chain is built from TRBV10-1 and TRBJ2-5; 8 nucleotides match TRBD2. Trimming at V came to 4 bases and at J to 5 bases, leaving 12 bases not matched to a gene. Germline V CDR1 and CDR2: WNHNN, SYGVQD (reference sequence). This CDR3 is 16 amino acids long. The CDR3 bases are TGCGCCAGCAGTGGCACACGACGGGGGGGCTCGGAGACCCAGTACTTC. Translating it yields CASSGTRRGGSETQYF.

The genes are TRBV6-5 and TRBJ1-2; 8 positions match TRBD1. In germline, CDR1 is MNHEY, CDR2 SVGAGI. The CDR3 covers 13 residues. With 5 bases clipped from V and 5 bases from J, the junction kept 4 bases outside the gene matches. The CDR3 DNA is TGTGCCAGCAGTCCCAGGGGGCTGTATGGCTACACCTTC. Residues: CASSPRGLYGYTF.

The chain links TRBV9 to TRBJ2-5, with D maybe TRBD1 (6 bases). This CDR3 comprises 19 residues. Germline V gene data show CDR1 as SGDLS and CDR2 as YYNGEE. The V end was cut by 6 bases, the J end by 2 bases, with 29 bases between. The CDR3 bases are TGTGCCAGCAAAACCAGGAGAGGGGGACAACCCAGGTGGCAAGAGACCCAGTACTTC. This gives the protein CASKTRRGGQPRWQETQYF. The full variable domain, with the rest looked up from reference TRBV9 and TRBJ2-5, is DSGVTQTPKHLITATGQRVTLRCSPRSGDLSVYWYQQSLDQGLQFLIQYYNGEERAKGNILERFSAQQFPDLHSELNLSSLELGDSALYFCASKTRRGGQPRWQETQYFGPGTRLLVL.

V usage is TRBV6-6 and J usage is TRBJ1-5, with a possible D match to TRBD1 (5 bases). Trimming took 2 bases from V and 1 from J, leaving 9 bases between them. This CDR3 region has 15 residues. CDR1 MNHNY and CDR2 SVGAGI come from the germline V gene (reference sequence). The CDR3 DNA is TGTGCCAGCAGTTACGGGGCAGGGAGCAATCAGCCCCAGCATTTT. It codes for CASSYGAGSNQPQHF.

This clone was seen a single time. The rearrangement joins TRBV7-6 to TRBJ2-3; the D gene is possibly TRBD2 (5 bases). This CDR3 is built from 17 residues. Germline lookup yields CDR1 SGHVS and CDR2 FNYEAQ. Trimming shortened V by 2 bases and J by 4 bases, and 19 bases separated the two germline ends. The CDR3 here is CASSLISALGSADTQYF. CDR3 coding DNA: TGTGCCAGCAGCTTAATATCGGCCCTAGGGAGCGCAGATACGCAGTATTTT.

The J gene is TRBJ1-2, the V gene TRBV7-9; 11 positions match TRBD1. V gave up 5 bases and J gave up 1 base; unmatched junction bases: 6. CDR3 length equals 16 residues. Germline lookup yields CDR1 SEHNR and CDR2 FQNEAQ (reference sequence). CDR3 bases: TGTGCCAGCAGCGGCCGGACAGGGGGCGGTAACTATGGCTACACCTTC. Translation: CASSGRTGGGNYGYTF.

The chain combines TRBV9 with TRBJ2-1; the D gene is possibly TRBD1 (6 bases). Between the trimmed V and J ends, which lost 2 bases and 8 bases, there was a span of 17 bases. Germline V gene lookup returns CDR1 SGDLS and CDR2 YYNGEE. The CDR3 sequence is 15 residues long. The CDR3 bases are TGTGCCAGCAGCGTTTCTGGGGGCTGGGCTGATGAGCAGTTCTTC. Its protein product is CASSVSGGWADEQFF.

This clone was observed a handful of times. V usage is TRBV10-2 and J usage is TRBJ2-7, with 7 bases lining up with TRBD1. The CDR3 sequence is 13 residues long. Germline values: CDR1 WSHSY, CDR2 SAAADI. V lost 11 bases and J lost 1; bases outside the gene matches: 8. The DNA for the CDR3 is TGCGCCGGGGCCGGGACAGCGTCCTACGAGCAGTACTTC. Translation: CAGAGTASYEQYF.

The chain uses TRBV13 and TRBJ2-5; 8 bases align to TRBD2. The CDR3 covers 15 residues. From germline, CDR1 is PRHDT and CDR2 FYEKMQ (reference sequence). Unmatched junction bases numbered 4, after V lost 3 bases and J lost 1 base. The CDR3 DNA sequence: TGTGCCAGCAGCTTTAGCGGGACCCCCCAAGAGACCCAGTACTTC. This codes for CASSFSGTPQETQYF.

The DNA for the CDR3 is TGTGCCAGCATAATACCGGGACAGCCGAACACTGAAGCTTTCTTT. It translates to CASIIPGQPNTEAFF. The chain is built from TRBV6-1 and TRBJ1-1, with 7 positions matching TRBD1. V gave up 7 bases and J gave up 1 base; unmatched junction bases: 9. Germline V gene sequence: CDR1 MNHNS, CDR2 SASEGT. This CDR3 has 15 residues.

This clone was picked up a small number of times. The J gene is TRBJ1-2, the V gene TRBV6-5; D is ambiguous. The germline V gene encodes CDR1 MNHEY and CDR2 SVGAGI. V gave up 1 base and J gave up 4 bases, with 7 bases separating them. This CDR3 has 13 residues. The CDR3 loop is CASSYYQFYGYTF. The DNA for the CDR3 is TGTGCCAGCAGTTACTATCAGTTCTATGGCTACACCTTC.

The rearrangement links TRBV2 to TRBJ2-3, with a tentative D call TRBD1 (5 bases). Per the germline V gene, CDR1 is SNHLY and CDR2 is FYNNEI. The V and J ends lost 5 bases and 3 bases respectively, with 9 bases between them. This CDR3 contains 13 residues. CDR3 region: CASSRGHTDTQYF. Written as DNA, the CDR3 is TGTGCCAGCAGTAGGGGCCATACAGATACGCAGTATTTT.

The chain has TRBV18 and TRBJ1-4, with D unresolved. Trimming took off 0 bases at V and 6 bases at J, with 17 bases between the two ends. Germline V gene sequence: CDR1 KGHSH, CDR2 LQKENI. This CDR3 comprises 17 residues. CDR3 residues: CASSPPVGSLPYEKLFF. The CDR3 DNA follows: TGTGCCAGCTCACCACCGGTCGGGAGCCTTCCTTATGAAAAACTGTTTTTT.

The rearrangement uses TRBV5-1 and TRBJ1-1, with D possibly TRBD1 on 6 matching bases. Germline V gene sequence: CDR1 SGHRS, CDR2 YFSETQ. CDR3 length: 17 amino acids. V lost 0 bases to trimming and J lost 2 bases, with 17 bases between them. CDR3 bases: TGCGCCAGCAGCTTGGCCTTTACGACAGGAACTAACACTGAAGCTTTCTTT. This codes for CASSLAFTTGTNTEAFF.

The rearrangement joins TRBV6-1 to TRBJ1-1, with D perhaps TRBD1 (6 bases). V lost 0 bases, J lost 9 bases, and 11 bases lay in between. Per germline, CDR1 MNHNS and CDR2 SASEGT. The CDR3 runs 13 residues. The DNA for the CDR3 is TGTGCCAGCAGTGAAGCGAAGGACAGTCAAGCTTTCTTT. Translated: CASSEAKDSQAFF.

This sequence joins TRBV9 and TRBJ2-2, with a tentative D call TRBD1 (5 bases). Germline CDR1 and CDR2: SGDLS and YYNGEE. The V gene lost 7 bases and the J gene lost 2 bases, with 12 bases spanning the gap. The CDR3 length is 14 residues. The chain's CDR3 is CASQGRENTGELFF. In DNA, the CDR3 is TGTGCCAGCCAGGGAAGGGAAAACACCGGGGAGCTGTTTTTT.

The rearrangement links TRBV19 to TRBJ2-1, with a possible D match to TRBD1 (5 bases). Trimming pared 3 bases from V and 2 bases from J, leaving 8 bases between. The germline CDR1 and CDR2 sequences are LNHDA and SQIVND (reference sequence). The length of the CDR3 is 14 residues. The CDR3 DNA follows: TGTGCCAGTAGTATGTTGACAGCCTACAATGAGCAGTTCTTC. Translated: CASSMLTAYNEQFF.

The V call is TRBV15, the J call TRBJ1-2; weak D call: TRBD1 (6 bases). The V gene's germline CDR1 is LNHNV and CDR2 YYDKDF (reference sequence). Trimming left V 5 bases short and J 4 bases short, with 11 bases between. The CDR3 extends over 13 amino acids. This CDR3 reads CATSGGGSYGYTF. The DNA for the CDR3 is TGTGCCACCAGCGGGGGGGGCTCCTATGGCTACACCTTC.

The chain combines TRBV6-1 with TRBJ2-7; D is uncertain. Germline assignment: CDR1 MNHNS and CDR2 SASEGT. V was clipped by 1 base and J by 4 bases, with 14 bases between them. This CDR3 contains 15 residues. CDR3 loop: CASSEERSALYEQYF. For the CDR3, the DNA is TGTGCCAGCAGTGAAGAGCGCTCGGCACTTTACGAGCAGTACTTC.

The V gene is TRBV6-1, the J gene TRBJ2-5, with D possibly matching TRBD1 (6 bases). The J call may not be correct, given that the DNA end is closer to TRBJ2-7. The CDR3 is 13 amino acids. The germline V gene encodes CDR1 MNHNS and CDR2 SASEGT. In DNA, the CDR3 is TGTGCCAGCACCAGGACAGCCACGTACGAGCAGTACTTC. This codes for CASTRTATYEQYF.